This T cell receptor (beta chain) was recovered during a study of control samples from healthy donors and cancer patients. The protocol was immunoSEQ multiplex PCR, while the TCRdb copy is restricted to in-frame clones and leaves out a portion. The sample includes nearly 200,000 clones, roughly nine tenths of them seen just once. The V end was cut by 1 base, the J end by 7 bases, with 11 bases between. This CDR3 spans 15 amino acids. Germline CDR1 and CDR2: MGHRA and YSYEKL. Sequenced input: blood. The receptor's source is a man under 40 in good health. The chain recombines TRBV4-1 with TRBJ1-6; D ambiguous. The CDR3 here is CASSQAVFLNSPLHF. The CDR3 nucleotides are TGCGCCAGCAGCCAAGCCGTATTCCTCAATTCACCCCTCCACTTT.